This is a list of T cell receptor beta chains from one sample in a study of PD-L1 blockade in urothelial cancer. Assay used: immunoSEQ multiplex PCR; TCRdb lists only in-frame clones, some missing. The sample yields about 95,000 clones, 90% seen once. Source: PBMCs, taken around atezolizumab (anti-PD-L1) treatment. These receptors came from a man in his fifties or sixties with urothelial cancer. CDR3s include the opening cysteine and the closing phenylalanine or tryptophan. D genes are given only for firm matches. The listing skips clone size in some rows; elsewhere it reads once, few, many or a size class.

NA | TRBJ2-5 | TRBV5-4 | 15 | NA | CASSDYRDMRETQYF | TGTGCCAGCAGCGACTACCGGGACATGCGAGAGACCCAGTACTTC
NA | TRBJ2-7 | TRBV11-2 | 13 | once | CASTTTGSYEQYF | TGTGCCAGCACCACCACAGGGAGCTACGAGCAGTACTTC
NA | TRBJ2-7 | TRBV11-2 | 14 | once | CASSLQGTTYEQYF | TGTGCCAGCAGCTTACAGGGGACAACCTACGAGCAGTACTTC
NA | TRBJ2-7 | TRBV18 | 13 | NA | CASSQTDSYEQYF | TGTGCCAGCTCGCAGACAGACTCCTACGAGCAGTACTTC
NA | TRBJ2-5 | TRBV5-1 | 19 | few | CASSLGRAGTVGVEGTQYF | TGCGCCAGCAGCTTGGGTCGGGCGGGGACAGTTGGAGTTGAGGGGACCCAGTACTTC
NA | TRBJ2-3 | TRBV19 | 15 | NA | CASSLLAVRGDTQYF | TGTGCCAGTAGTCTTCTAGCGGTAAGGGGGGATACGCAGTATTTT
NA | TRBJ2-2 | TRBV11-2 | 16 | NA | CASSFLTRVNTGELFF | TGTGCCAGCAGCTTTTTAACCAGGGTAAACACCGGGGAGCTGTTTTTT
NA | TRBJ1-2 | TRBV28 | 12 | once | CASRGGLVGYTF | TGTGCCAGCCGGGGAGGCCTGGTTGGCTACACCTTC
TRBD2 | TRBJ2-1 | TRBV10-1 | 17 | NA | CASKSITTSGDYNEQFF | TGCGCCAGCAAGTCCATCACGACTAGCGGGGACTACAATGAGCAGTTCTTC
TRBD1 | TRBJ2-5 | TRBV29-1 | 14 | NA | CSSGTGGPQETQYF | TGCAGCTCTGGAACAGGGGGACCCCAAGAGACCCAGTACTTC
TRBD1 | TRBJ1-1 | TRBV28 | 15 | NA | CASSLEAGTVYQAFF | TGTGCCAGCAGTTTAGAAGCCGGGACAGTTTACCAAGCTTTCTTT
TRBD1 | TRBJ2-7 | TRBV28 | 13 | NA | CASRPGQSYEQYF | TGTGCCAGCAGGCCGGGACAGTCCTACGAGCAGTACTTC
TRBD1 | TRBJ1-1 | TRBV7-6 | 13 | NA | CASSRQGRTEAFF | TGTGCCAGCAGCCGACAGGGTCGGACTGAAGCTTTCTTT
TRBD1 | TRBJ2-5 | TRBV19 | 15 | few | CASSIATGRRETQYF | TGTGCCAGTAGTATAGCGACAGGGCGGCGAGAGACCCAGTACTTC
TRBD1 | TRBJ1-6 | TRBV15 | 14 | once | CATRLDRGNSPLHF | TGTGCCACCAGACTGGACAGGGGTAATTCACCCCTCCACTTT
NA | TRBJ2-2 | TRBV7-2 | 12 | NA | CASSLRGGELFF | TGTGCCAGCAGCTTAAGGGGCGGGGAGCTGTTTTTT
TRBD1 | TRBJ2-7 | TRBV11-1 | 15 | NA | CASSLAGPRGQEQYF | TGTGCCAGCAGCTTAGCCGGGCCTAGGGGGCAAGAGCAGTACTTC
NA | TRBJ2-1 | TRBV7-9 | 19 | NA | CASSLGVGAGGGSYNEQFF | TGTGCCAGCAGCTTAGGGGTCGGTGCTGGGGGAGGATCCTACAATGAGCAGTTCTTC
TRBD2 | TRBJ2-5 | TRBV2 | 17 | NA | CASSEGQAAGGEETQYF | TGTGCCAGCAGTGAGGGGCAGGCAGCGGGAGGGGAAGAGACCCAGTACTTC
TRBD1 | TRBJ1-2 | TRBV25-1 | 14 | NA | CASSPLGGGRGYTF | TGTGCCAGCAGTCCTCTAGGAGGGGGCCGTGGCTACACCTTC
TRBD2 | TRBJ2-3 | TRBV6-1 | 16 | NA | CASSVWGGRVSDTQYF | TGTGCCAGCAGTGTGTGGGGCGGGAGGGTCTCAGATACGCAGTATTTT
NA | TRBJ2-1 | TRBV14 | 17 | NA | CASSHRVARITYNEQFF | TGTGCCAGCAGCCATCGGGTGGCCCGAATCACCTACAATGAGCAGTTCTTC
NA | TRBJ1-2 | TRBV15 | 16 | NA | CATSRESGFRGYGYTF | TGTGCCACCAGCAGAGAATCGGGCTTCAGGGGCTATGGCTACACCTTC
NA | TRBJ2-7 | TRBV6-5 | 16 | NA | CASSYSKLGSSYEQYF | TGTGCCAGCAGTTACTCTAAACTCGGGAGCTCCTACGAGCAGTACTTC
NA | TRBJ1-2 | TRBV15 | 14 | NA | CATSGRDGGSEYTF | TGTGCCACCAGCGGCAGGGACGGCGGGAGTGAGTACACCTTC
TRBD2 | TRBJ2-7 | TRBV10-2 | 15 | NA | CASGLAGGSSYEQYF | TGCGCCAGCGGACTAGCGGGAGGGAGCTCCTACGAGCAGTACTTC
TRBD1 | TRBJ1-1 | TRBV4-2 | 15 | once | CASSPKTGGFTEAFF | TGTGCCAGCAGCCCGAAAACAGGGGGCTTCACTGAAGCTTTCTTT
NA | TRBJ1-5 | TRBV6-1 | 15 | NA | CASSEASAGNQPQHF | TGTGCCAGCAGTGAAGCTTCTGCGGGCAATCAGCCCCAGCATTTT
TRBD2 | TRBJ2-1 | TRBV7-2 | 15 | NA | CASSQQTSGGEGQFF | TGTGCCAGCAGCCAACAAACTAGCGGGGGGGAGGGGCAGTTCTTC
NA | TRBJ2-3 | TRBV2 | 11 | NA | CGDGSADTQYF | TGTGGGGACGGGAGTGCAGATACGCAGTATTTT
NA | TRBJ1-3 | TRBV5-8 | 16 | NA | CASSDAPGGSGNTIYF | TGTGCCAGCAGCGACGCGCCGGGGGGCTCTGGAAACACCATATATTTT
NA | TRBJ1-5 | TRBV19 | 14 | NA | CASSIKGGGQPQHF | TGTGCCAGTAGTATCAAGGGCGGGGGCCAGCCCCAGCATTTT